Presented here are 13 T cell receptor beta chains from one specimen sequenced in a study of cytomegalovirus exposure and HLA in healthy donors. PCR employed 60 Vbeta and 13 Jbeta primers. The assay was immunoSEQ multiplex PCR, and TCRdb's table has in-frame clones only and misses some. The specimen's table records roughly 60,000 clones. The sample comprised PBMCs. The receptors originated from a woman aged 18-30 years in good health and CMV-seronegative.

The chain couples TRBV4-2 to TRBJ2-7; D not resolved. Trimming left V 2 bases short and J 1 base short, with 9 bases between. Germline assignment: CDR1 LGHNA and CDR2 YNFKEQ. The CDR3 has 14 residues. CDR3 residues: CASSQSEVSYEQYF. The CDR3 DNA reads TGTGCCAGCAGCCAAAGTGAGGTATCCTACGAGCAGTACTTC.

This chain links TRBV25-1 with TRBJ2-1, with D possibly TRBD1 on 5 matching bases. From germline, CDR1 is MGHDK and CDR2 SYGVNS. V dropped 3 bases and J dropped 5 bases, with 20 bases sitting between them. CDR3 size: 17 residues. This CDR3 reads CASSDRAHAALHNEQFF. The DNA for the CDR3 is TGTGCCAGCAGTGACAGGGCCCACGCAGCCCTCCACAATGAGCAGTTCTTC.

The chain carries TRBV5-5 and TRBJ2-5; 9 bases match TRBD1. After removal of 4 bases from V and 1 base from J, the junction contained 8 bases not matched to a gene. Per germline, CDR1 SGHKS and CDR2 YYEKEE (reference sequence). The CDR3 sequence is 16 residues long. The CDR3: CASSLGGQGPQETQYF. DNA of the CDR3: TGTGCCAGCAGCCTGGGGGGACAGGGTCCCCAAGAGACCCAGTACTTC.

The CDR3 sequence is CASRPPGTGDTEAFF. The CDR3 nucleotides read TGTGCCAGCAGACCACCCGGGACAGGGGACACTGAAGCTTTCTTT. The V gene is TRBV5-6, the J gene TRBJ1-1; TRBD1 aligns across 10 bases. This CDR3 is 15 amino acids long. Germline V gene data show CDR1 as SGHDT and CDR2 as YYEEEE. With 5 bases clipped from V and 3 bases from J, the junction kept 7 bases outside the gene matches.

V is TRBV7-4 and J is TRBJ2-3; 12 bases are a match to TRBD2. V dropped 5 bases and J dropped 6; count of bases not matched to a gene: 6. CDR1 is SGHVT and CDR2 is SQSDAQ in the germline V gene. This CDR3 region has 15 residues. The CDR3 sequence is CASSPRTSGKDTQYF. CDR3 DNA sequence: TGTGCCAGCAGCCCCAGGACTAGCGGGAAGGATACGCAGTATTTT.

This sequence joins TRBV30 and TRBJ2-1; 10 bases map to TRBD2. Germline CDR1 GTSNPN, CDR2 SVGIG (reference sequence). The CDR3 length is 13 residues. V was pared by 3 bases and J by 8 bases, with 4 bases of the junction left unmatched. CDR3 amino acids: CAWRAGGRYEQFF. The CDR3 DNA sequence: TGTGCCTGGAGAGCGGGAGGGAGGTATGAGCAGTTCTTC. Supplemented by reference TRBV30 and TRBJ2-1, the full variable domain reads SQTIHQWPATLVQPVGSPLSLECTVEGTSNPNLYWYRQAAGRGLQLLFYSVGIGQISSEVPQNLSASRPQDRQFILSSKKLLLSDSGFYLCAWRAGGRYEQFFGPGTRLTVL.

The rearrangement links TRBV5-1 to TRBJ2-2; 10 bases line up with TRBD1. The CDR3 runs to 16 residues. With 3 bases clipped from V and 0 bases from J, the junction kept 2 bases outside the gene matches. Germline CDR1 and CDR2: SGHRS and YFSETQ. DNA of the CDR3: TGCGCCAGCAGCTGGGGACAGGGGTCGAACACCGGGGAGCTGTTTTTT. Its translation: CASSWGQGSNTGELFF. Supplemented by reference TRBV5-1 and TRBJ2-2, the full variable domain reads KAGVTQTPRYLIKTRGQQVTLSCSPISGHRSVSWYQQTPGQGLQFLFEYFSETQRNKGNFPGRFSGRQFSNSRSEMNVSTLELGDSALYLCASSWGQGSNTGELFFGEGSRLTVL.

Comment on this clone: One end of the junction does not line up with germline, which may come from a read error. The V call is TRBV30, the J call TRBJ1-2, with 7 bases lining up with TRBD1. Germline V gives CDR1 GTSNPN, CDR2 SVGIG (reference sequence). CDR3 length: 15 amino acids. The CDR3, as DNA: TGTGCCGGGAGGCGGGGACAGATCGTTAACTATGGCTACACCTTC. Residues: CAGRRGQIVNYGYTF.

The rearrangement joins TRBV5-6 to TRBJ1-5, with 9 positions matching TRBD1. Germline trimming cut 4 bases from V and 7 bases from J; bases unmatched to any gene: 6. CDR3 length: 14 residues. Per the germline V gene, CDR1 is SGHDT and CDR2 is YYEEEE. CDR3 DNA sequence: TGTGCCAGCAGCCTAGGACAGGGGAGACAGCCCCAGCATTTT. Its protein product is CASSLGQGRQPQHF. The full variable domain, rest sourced from reference TRBV5-6 and TRBJ1-5, is DAGVTQSPTHLIKTRGQQVTLRCSPKSGHDTVSWYQQALGQGPQFIFQYYEEEERQRGNFPDRFSGHQFPNYSSELNVNALLLGDSALYLCASSLGQGRQPQHFGDGTRLSIL.

The rearrangement joins TRBV29-1 to TRBJ1-1; D is perhaps TRBD1 (6 bases). Per germline, CDR1 SQVTM and CDR2 ANQGSEA. Trimming took off 5 bases at V and 0 bases at J, with 13 bases between the two ends. The CDR3 runs 14 residues. CDR3 sequence: CSVSRTAMNTEAFF. CDR3 bases: TGCAGCGTTTCGCGGACAGCCATGAACACTGAAGCTTTCTTT.

In DNA form, the CDR3 reads TGTGCCAGCAGTTACTCGATCGGGACAGGGGGCTACACCTTC. This gives the protein CASSYSIGTGGYTF. The chain uses TRBV6-5 and TRBJ1-2; 9 bases are a match to TRBD1. The CDR3 is 14 amino acids. Germline-derived CDR1 and CDR2 are MNHEY and SVGAGI. The junction had 4 bases not matched to a gene; V was cut back by 0 bases and J by 8 bases.

The chain carries TRBV2 and TRBJ1-4, with TRBD1 matching over 9 bases. The length of the CDR3 is 13 residues. Germline lookup yields CDR1 SNHLY and CDR2 FYNNEI. V was pared by 7 bases and J by 8 bases, with 5 bases of the junction left unmatched. The CDR3 spells CASTRQGEEKLFF. The CDR3 coding sequence is TGTGCCAGCACCCGACAGGGGGAGGAAAAACTGTTTTTT. Supplemented by reference TRBV2 and TRBJ1-4, the full variable domain reads EPEVTQTPSHQVTQMGQEVILRCVPISNHLYFYWYRQILGQKVEFLVSFYNNEISEKSEIFDDQFSVERPDGSNFTLKIRSTKLEDSAMYFCASTRQGEEKLFFGSGTQLSVL.

The rearrangement joins TRBV28 to TRBJ1-3; 7 bases fit TRBD1. From germline, CDR1 is MDHEN and CDR2 SYDVKM. The CDR3 has 16 amino acids. V lost 4 bases, J lost 0 bases, and 6 bases stayed unmatched. For the CDR3, the DNA is TGTGCCAGCAGTTCCGGACAGGCGTTCTCTGGAAACACCATATATTTT. Translating it yields CASSSGQAFSGNTIYF.